These 28 T cell receptor beta chains were sequenced from one sample in a study of follicular helper T cells after annual influenza vaccination. TCRdb's table, derived via immunoSEQ multiplex PCR, lists solely in-frame clones and lacks some. The repertoire holds some 11,000 clones, with under 80% as singletons. The sequencing used CXCR5- memory CD4+ T cells sorted from blood, collected 6 weeks after influenza vaccination. These receptors came from an adult who received the influenza vaccine.

The CDR3 coding sequence is TGTGCCAGTAGTCCTCGAATCGCGGTTAGCTCCTACAATGAGCAGTTCTTC. It is translated as CASSPRIAVSSYNEQFF. This chain links TRBV19 with TRBJ2-1; D is undetermined. Trimming removed 5 bases at V and 0 bases at J, with 17 bases between. CDR3 length: 17 residues. Germline lookup yields CDR1 LNHDA and CDR2 SQIVND (reference sequence).

The V call is TRBV5-5, the J call TRBJ1-2; TRBD1 might be the D (6 bases). The CDR3 has 15 amino acids. V dropped 3 bases and J dropped 5 bases, with 17 bases sitting between them. Germline-derived CDR1 and CDR2 are SGHKS and YYEKEE (reference sequence). CDR3 residues: CASSWGPLVGYGYTF. CDR3 nucleotides: TGTGCCAGCAGCTGGGGGCCACTGGTGGGGTATGGCTACACCTTC.

The chain is built from TRBV19 and TRBJ1-1; D remains ambiguous. V was shortened by 1 base and J by 1 base, with 13 bases between the two germline ends. The CDR3 runs 16 residues. Germline-derived CDR1 and CDR2 are LNHDA and SQIVND (reference sequence). The CDR3 protein is CASSIVPIHGNTEAFF. The CDR3 nucleotides read TGTGCCAGTAGTATAGTGCCCATCCATGGGAACACTGAAGCTTTCTTT.

V and J are TRBV13 and TRBJ1-1; D is perhaps TRBD1 (6 bases). CDR3 length equals 15 residues. V was cut by 4 bases and J by 3 bases, with 15 bases left in between. The germline V gene has CDR1 PRHDT and CDR2 FYEKMQ (reference sequence). Written as DNA, the CDR3 is TGTGCCAGCAGCTCCCGCCCCGGGGGCGACACTGAAGCTTTCTTT. It is translated as CASSSRPGGDTEAFF. Based on the CDR3 plus reference TRBV13 and TRBJ1-1, the full variable domain is AAGVIQSPRHLIKEKRETATLKCYPIPRHDTVYWYQQGPGQDPQFLISFYEKMQSDKGSIPDRFSAQQFSDYHSELNMSSLELGDSALYFCASSSRPGGDTEAFFGQGTRLTVV.

The gene calls are TRBV5-1 and TRBJ2-3, with 11 bases that match TRBD2. The CDR3 totals 16 residues. Germline CDR1 is SGHRS and CDR2 is YFSETQ. J was trimmed by 0 bases and V by 6 bases; bases with no gene match: 6. CDR3 protein: CASTSGGSPSTDTQYF. DNA for the CDR3: TGCGCCAGCACTAGCGGGGGGTCGCCTAGCACAGATACGCAGTATTTT.

This clone was recorded a few times. This rearrangement joins TRBV2 to TRBJ1-1; D unresolved. CDR1 and CDR2 (germline): SNHLY, FYNNEI. The CDR3 sequence is 10 residues long. V was shortened by 11 bases and J by 10 bases, with 14 bases between the two germline ends. CDR3 bases: TGTGCCGAACGAGAGGGCCGAGCTTTCTTT. It codes for CAEREGRAFF.

This chain connects TRBV9 to TRBJ2-1; a possible D gene is TRBD1 (6 bases). The CDR3 consists of 14 residues. The germline V gene has CDR1 SGDLS and CDR2 YYNGEE. V was cut by 3 bases and J by 3 bases, with 10 bases left in between. The CDR3 DNA follows: TGTGCCAGCAGCGGGGGGCAGATCTACAATGAGCAGTTCTTC. This sequence encodes CASSGGQIYNEQFF.

This clone was counted only a few times. The gene calls are TRBV10-3 and TRBJ2-7, with 8 bases that match TRBD1. CDR1 and CDR2 from the germline V gene are ENHRY and SYGVKD. V lost 6 bases to trimming and J lost 0 bases; unmatched junction nucleotides: 4. The CDR3 spans 14 residues. The CDR3 sequence is CAISGTGSSYEQYF. The DNA for the CDR3 is TGTGCCATCAGCGGGACAGGAAGCTCCTACGAGCAGTACTTC.

The V and J genes are TRBV5-8 and TRBJ1-1, with D possibly being TRBD1 (5 bases). V shed 3 bases and J shed 6 bases, with 15 bases lying between them. This CDR3 is built from 14 residues. Germline CDR1 and CDR2: SGHTS and YDEGEE. The CDR3 loop is CASSSQGAHPEAFF. DNA of the CDR3: TGTGCCAGCAGCTCTCAGGGAGCCCACCCTGAAGCTTTCTTT.

The gene calls are TRBV18 and TRBJ2-7, with TRBD1 matching 7 bases. This CDR3 contains 14 residues. V shed 1 base, J shed 4 bases, and the junction held 4 bases outside the gene matches. From germline, CDR1 is KGHSH and CDR2 LQKENI. The CDR3, as DNA: TGTGCCAGCTCACCACAGGGGGCTATTTACGAGCAGTACTTC. Residues: CASSPQGAIYEQYF.

In DNA, the CDR3 is TGTGCCAGCAGCCAGAGCCTCCGGGGCTACACCTTC. It encodes CASSQSLRGYTF. This chain connects TRBV14 to TRBJ1-2; no firm D call. The CDR3 is 12 residues long. Trimming pared 3 bases from V and 8 bases from J, leaving 10 bases between. Germline-derived CDR1 and CDR2 are SGHDN and FVKESK.

The V and J genes are TRBV5-4 and TRBJ2-7; D possibly corresponds to TRBD2 (5 bases). Germline V gene sequence: CDR1 SGHNT, CDR2 YYREEE (reference sequence). Trimming removed 0 bases at V and 5 bases at J, with 18 bases between. The CDR3 length is 16 residues. The CDR3 DNA follows: TGTGCCAGCAGCTTGGCGGGAAGGCCGGCTAGTAACGAGCAGTACTTC. Amino acids: CASSLAGRPASNEQYF.

The chain recombines TRBV19 with TRBJ2-3; TRBD2 aligns across 8 bases. CDR3 length equals 13 residues. In germline, CDR1 is LNHDA, CDR2 SQIVND (reference sequence). V dropped 6 bases and J dropped 6; count of bases not matched to a gene: 5. CDR3 region: CASRVAGSDTQYF. CDR3 DNA: TGTGCCAGTAGGGTAGCGGGGTCCGATACGCAGTATTTT.

This clone was recorded a few times. The chain is built from TRBV7-9 and TRBJ1-6, with 9 nucleotides matching TRBD1. The CDR3 totals 15 residues. Trimming removed 5 bases from V and 7 bases from J; junction bases left unmatched: 6. In germline, CDR1 is SEHNR, CDR2 FQNEAQ (reference sequence). CDR3 DNA sequence: TGTGCCAGCAGCCGCCGGGACAGGGAGAATTCACCCCTCCACTTT. This encodes CASSRRDRENSPLHF.

The V and J genes are TRBV2 and TRBJ2-5, with 10 bases matching TRBD1. Germline V gene data show CDR1 as SNHLY and CDR2 as FYNNEI. Trimming removed 8 bases from V and 5 bases from J; junction bases left unmatched: 11. This CDR3 has 15 amino acids. Here the CDR3 reads CASGIPGQGRETQYF. The CDR3 DNA reads TGTGCCAGCGGGATACCGGGACAGGGGCGGGAGACCCAGTACTTC.

This clone appeared once. The chain links TRBV14 to TRBJ2-1; D may be TRBD2 (7 bases). Germline V gene lookup returns CDR1 SGHDN and CDR2 FVKESK. The CDR3 has 17 residues. The V end lost 1 base, the J end lost 4 bases, and 17 bases lay between the germline ends. The CDR3 bases are TGTGCCAGCAGCCAAGTTGGAGGGGGGGCTACTTACAATGAGCAGTTCTTC. Translating gives CASSQVGGGATYNEQFF.

The rearrangement joins TRBV7-2 to TRBJ2-1, with 10 positions matching TRBD2. V lost 3 bases to trimming and J lost 4 bases; unmatched junction nucleotides: 3. This CDR3 contains 15 residues. Germline V lookup: CDR1 SGHTA, CDR2 FQGNSA. The CDR3 spells CASSFSGGLYNEQFF. In DNA, the CDR3 is TGTGCCAGCAGCTTTAGCGGGGGGCTTTACAATGAGCAGTTCTTC.

The V gene is TRBV10-2, the J gene TRBJ2-1, with unresolved D. CDR3 size: 14 residues. The ends were cut back, 8 bases at V and 4 bases at J, with 15 bases in the middle. Germline V gene data show CDR1 as WSHSY and CDR2 as SAAADI. In DNA form, the CDR3 reads TGCGCCAGCCGGCGAGTGGAGAGTTACAATGAGCAGTTCTTC. Protein sequence: CASRRVESYNEQFF.

The chain has TRBV10-3 and TRBJ2-1, with 7 bases identical to TRBD2. V shed 3 bases, J shed 5 bases, and the junction held 7 bases outside the gene matches. Germline CDR1 and CDR2: ENHRY and SYGVKD. The CDR3 runs 15 residues. Here the CDR3 reads CAISDFDGGNNEQFF. In DNA form, the CDR3 reads TGTGCCATCAGTGATTTTGACGGGGGGAACAATGAGCAGTTCTTC.

V gene TRBV7-2 combines with J gene TRBJ2-5, with D possibly TRBD1 on 5 matching bases. Germline CDR1 reads SGHTA; CDR2 reads FQGNSA. This CDR3 is built from 14 residues. With 5 bases removed from V and 5 bases from J, the gap between germline ends came to 15 bases. As DNA, the CDR3 is TGTGCCAGCAGCCCACAGGTGGTAGTCGAGACCCAGTACTTC. Translation gives CASSPQVVVETQYF.

This sequence joins TRBV2 and TRBJ2-2, with D possibly called TRBD1 or TRBD2 (5 bases each). The CDR3 has 15 residues. V dropped 4 bases and J dropped 1 base, with 10 bases sitting between them. The V gene's germline CDR1 is SNHLY and CDR2 FYNNEI. The CDR3: CASSGLGRNTGELFF. CDR3 in DNA: TGTGCCAGCAGTGGGCTGGGACGGAACACCGGGGAGCTGTTTTTT.

V usage is TRBV13 and J usage is TRBJ1-6, with a weak D call TRBD1 (6 bases). This CDR3 spans 15 amino acids. The germline V gene has CDR1 PRHDT and CDR2 FYEKMQ (reference sequence). V was cut by 4 bases and J by 7 bases, with 14 bases left in between. This CDR3 reads CASSSPTGGNSPLHF. The CDR3 nucleotides read TGTGCCAGCAGCTCACCGACAGGCGGGAATTCACCCCTCCACTTT. Together with reference TRBV13 and TRBJ1-6, the CDR3 gives the full variable domain: AAGVIQSPRHLIKEKRETATLKCYPIPRHDTVYWYQQGPGQDPQFLISFYEKMQSDKGSIPDRFSAQQFSDYHSELNMSSLELGDSALYFCASSSPTGGNSPLHFGNGTRLTVT.

In this sample, this clone turned up a few times. V usage is TRBV5-1 and J usage is TRBJ2-5, with 8 bases identical to TRBD1. The germline CDR1 and CDR2 sequences are SGHRS and YFSETQ. This CDR3 has 17 residues. V gave up 0 bases and J gave up 0 bases; unmatched junction bases: 7. The CDR3 DNA is TGCGCCAGCAGCTTGGGACAGGGGCCCCAGTACCAAGAGACCCAGTACTTC. It translates to CASSLGQGPQYQETQYF.

This clone was counted a single time. This chain joins TRBV6-5 and TRBJ1-5; no clear D. CDR1 is MNHEY, CDR2 SVGAGI, per germline. Between the trimmed V and J ends, which lost 6 bases and 0 bases, there was a span of 12 bases. The CDR3 is 15 residues long. The CDR3 coding sequence is TGTGCCAGCAGCTATGACACGAATAGCAATCAGCCCCAGCATTTT. This codes for CASSYDTNSNQPQHF.

The CDR3 DNA sequence: TGTGCCAGCAGTGAAACTAGCCGGAACACCGGGGAGCTGTTTTTT. Amino acids: CASSETSRNTGELFF. This chain links TRBV6-1 with TRBJ2-2, with D perhaps TRBD2 (6 bases). Germline loops: CDR1 MNHNS, CDR2 SASEGT. There are 15 residues in the CDR3. V was shortened by 2 bases and J by 1 base, with 8 bases between the two germline ends.

This clone was counted only a few times. This chain links TRBV4-1 with TRBJ2-7; D not certain. V was cut by 4 bases and J by 7 bases, with 14 bases left in between. The CDR3 has 13 amino acids. Per germline, CDR1 MGHRA and CDR2 YSYEKL. CDR3 in amino acids: CASSPLGAREQYF. DNA for the CDR3: TGCGCCAGCAGCCCCCTCGGTGCTCGGGAGCAGTACTTC.

The rearrangement uses TRBV18 and TRBJ2-6; D not certain. This CDR3 has 15 residues. Germline V lookup: CDR1 KGHSH, CDR2 LQKENI. The germline V and J ends were trimmed by 0 bases and 8 bases, with 11 bases remaining between them. CDR3 sequence: CASSPPILQPNVLTF. The CDR3 nucleotides read TGTGCCAGCTCACCACCTATCTTGCAGCCCAACGTCCTGACTTTC.

The chain has TRBV14 and TRBJ2-7; 8 bases are a match to TRBD1. The CDR3 is 14 amino acids. V shed 2 bases and J 1 base; nucleotides not matched to a gene: 1. CDR1 is SGHDN, CDR2 FVKESK, per germline. The CDR3 loop reads CASSQRDRSYEQYF. The CDR3 region has the DNA TGTGCCAGCAGCCAAAGGGACAGGTCCTACGAGCAGTACTTC.